This T cell receptor (beta chain) is from a study of shared clonotypes between healthy human individuals. Study information: Three CD4 naive, three CD4 memory, two CD8 naive and one CD8 memory plate were used per donor. Findings and limits, study-wide: The low donor count limited represented genetic and exposure-history diversity. Rarefaction curves obtained for sorted subsets showed sequencing incomplete despite large depth.

Per the authors' pipeline: Sequence data from immunoSEQ were junction-only and lacked quality scores; consequently, filtering differed. The method was immunoSEQ multiplex PCR; TCRdb's version includes in-frame clones alone and lacks a portion of them. The V and J calls and clone size come from that table; D and trimming were worked out from the DNA. The sample holds 650,000 to 800,000 clones, roughly 72% seen once. Trimming left V 1 base short and J 1 base short, with 7 bases between. Germline-derived CDR1 and CDR2 are SEHNR and FQNEAQ (reference sequence). This CDR3 comprises 14 residues. This clone has a single count. The antigen remains unidentified.

The rearrangement uses TRBV7-9 and TRBJ1-1; D uncertain. The specimen was memory CD4+ T cells sorted from blood. The subset is: CD45RA-negative fraction. This receptor was obtained from a woman in her thirties in good health. CDR3: CASSLERKNTEAFF. In DNA, the CDR3 is TGTGCCAGCAGCTTAGAGCGGAAGAACACTGAAGCTTTCTTT.